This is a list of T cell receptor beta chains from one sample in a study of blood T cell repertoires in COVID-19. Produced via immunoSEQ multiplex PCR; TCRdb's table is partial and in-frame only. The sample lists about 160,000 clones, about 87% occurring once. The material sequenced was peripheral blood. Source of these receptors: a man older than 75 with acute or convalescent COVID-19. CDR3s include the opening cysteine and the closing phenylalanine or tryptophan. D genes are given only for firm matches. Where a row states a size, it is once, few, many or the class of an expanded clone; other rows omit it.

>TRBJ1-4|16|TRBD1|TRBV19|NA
TGTGCCAGTAGCAAAGACAGGGGGCGTTCTAATGAAAAACTGTTTTTT
CASSKDRGRSNEKLFF
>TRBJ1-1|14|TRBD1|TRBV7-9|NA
TGTGCCAGCAGCTTTGACAGGGGCAGTACTGAAGCTTTCTTT
CASSFDRGSTEAFF
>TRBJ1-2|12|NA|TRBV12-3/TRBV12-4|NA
TGTGCCAGCAGTCGATCGGGGTATGGCTACACCTTC
CASSRSGYGYTF
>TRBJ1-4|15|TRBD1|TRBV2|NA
TGTGCCAGCAGCGCTACAGGGGTTACTAATGAAAAACTGTTTTTT
CASSATGVTNEKLFF
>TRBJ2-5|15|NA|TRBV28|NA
TGTGCCAGCAGTTTCGGGCGGGTTGGCCAAGAGACCCAGTACTTC
CASSFGRVGQETQYF
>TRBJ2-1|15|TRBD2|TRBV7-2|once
TGTGCCAGCAGCGTTAGCGGGATAACCTACAATGAGCAGTTCTTC
CASSVSGITYNEQFF
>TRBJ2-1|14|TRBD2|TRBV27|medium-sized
TGTGCCAGCTGGCTAGCGGGAGCCTACAATGAGCAGTTCTTC
CASWLAGAYNEQFF
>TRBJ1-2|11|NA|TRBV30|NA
TGTGCCGCAGCTCAGGACTATGGCTACACCTTC
CAAAQDYGYTF
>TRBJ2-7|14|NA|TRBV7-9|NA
TGTGCCAGCAGCTACTCAGGGGCATCGGACGAGCAGTACTTC
CASSYSGASDEQYF
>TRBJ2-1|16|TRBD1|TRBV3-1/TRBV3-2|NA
TGTGCCAGCAGCCACGGGGACAGGGGGGTCTACAATGAGCAGTTCTTC
CASSHGDRGVYNEQFF
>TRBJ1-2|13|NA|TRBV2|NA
TGTGCCAGCAGTGAAACGGGAGACTATGGCTACACCTTC
CASSETGDYGYTF
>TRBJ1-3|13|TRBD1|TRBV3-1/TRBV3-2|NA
TGTGCCAGCAGCCGGGGACAGGGAAACACCATATATTTT
CASSRGQGNTIYF
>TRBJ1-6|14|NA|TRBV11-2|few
TGTGCCAGCAGCCCGGGGTCCTATAATTCACCCCTCCACTTT
CASSPGSYNSPLHF
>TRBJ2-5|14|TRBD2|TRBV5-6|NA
TGTGCCAGCAGCTTAGCGGGGGGTAAAGAGACCCAGTACTTC
CASSLAGGKETQYF
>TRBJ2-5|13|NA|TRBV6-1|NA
TGTGCCAGCAGTGAAGTAGTACAAGAGACCCAGTACTTC
CASSEVVQETQYF
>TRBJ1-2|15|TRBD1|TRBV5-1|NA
TGCGCCAGCAGCCCTGACAGGGGGCCTTTCTATGGCTACACCTTC
CASSPDRGPFYGYTF